The clone carrying this T cell receptor (beta chain) was detected only a few times. Unique molecular identifiers were present on the cDNA, and a universal primer site came from template switching. TCRdb independently ran MiXCR on the 5' RACE reads; one entry per CDR3 protein. Here the sample spans some 760,000 distinct CDR3 sequences, 15% to 20% being singletons. The record originates from a study of identical twins. Germline CDR1 and CDR2: SGHTA and FQGTGA. V gave up 2 bases and J gave up 4 bases, with 14 bases separating them. The CDR3 has 15 amino acids. The sample was also reused in another study, on T cells expressing NK-cell markers. That investigation notes: Each TCR beta repertoire originated in sorted T cells that were CD3+CD56+NKG2C+, CD3+CD56+NKG2C- or CD3+CD56-NKG2C+. The same clonotypes also predominated in the CD3+CD56-NKG2C+ fraction of a handful of donors.

This sequence was found in a woman between 18 and 29 years old in good health. The rearrangement uses TRBV7-3 and TRBJ1-2, with D possibly being TRBD1 (6 bases). The sequenced sample was PBMCs. CDR3 sequence reads: CASSLEAGGFYGYTF. In nucleotides, the CDR3 is TGTGCCAGCAGCTTAGAAGCGGGGGGCTTCTATGGCTACACCTTC.